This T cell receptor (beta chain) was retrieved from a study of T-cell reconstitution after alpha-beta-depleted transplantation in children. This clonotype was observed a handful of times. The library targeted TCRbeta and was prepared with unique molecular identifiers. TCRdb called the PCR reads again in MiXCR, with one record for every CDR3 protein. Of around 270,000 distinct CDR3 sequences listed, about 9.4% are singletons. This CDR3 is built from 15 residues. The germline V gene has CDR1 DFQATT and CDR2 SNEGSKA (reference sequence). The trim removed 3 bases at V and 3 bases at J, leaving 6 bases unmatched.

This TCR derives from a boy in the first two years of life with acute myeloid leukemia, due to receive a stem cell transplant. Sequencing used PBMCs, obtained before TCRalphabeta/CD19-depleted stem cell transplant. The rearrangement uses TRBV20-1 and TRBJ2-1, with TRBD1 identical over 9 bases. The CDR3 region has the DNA TGCAGTGCTAGCCCCCAGGACAGGGGCTACAATGAGCAGTTCTTC. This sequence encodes CSASPQDRGYNEQFF.